A selection of T cell receptor beta chains follows, all from one sample in a study of T-cell memory formation after mild COVID-19. TCRdb itself ran the 5' RACE reads through MiXCR, one entry per CDR3 protein. The sample shows approximately 450,000 distinct CDR3 sequences, roughly 18% of them seen only once. The sequencing input was PBMCs or a T cell subset sorted from them (not recorded which). The receptors were sampled from an adult woman who had mild COVID-19 (a few samples of this study predate the infection). Cell type and time point are not known. Both conserved end residues are part of each CDR3.

J	V	CDR3
TRBJ2-2	TRBV6-5	CATSRRVWAELFF
TRBJ1-4	TRBV7-9	CASSRTSTNEKLFF
TRBJ2-1	TRBV5-4	CATGTPSYNEQFF
TRBJ1-1	TRBV20-1	CSARGEWRQRGIHTEAFF
TRBJ1-3	TRBV5-5	CASSRSVGNTIYF
TRBJ1-1	TRBV24-1	CATSTGDTMNTEAFF
TRBJ2-3	TRBV7-3	CASSPNVADTQYF
TRBJ2-5	TRBV6-5	CASSYSVASGRGETQYF
TRBJ2-1	TRBV11-2	CASSLVPSGRGEQFF
TRBJ2-7	TRBV5-1	CASSLEGQNLYEQYF
TRBJ2-1	TRBV7-9	CASSADSSYNEQFF
TRBJ1-1	TRBV6-6	CASRQGYDTEAFF
TRBJ2-7	TRBV5-4	CASSSGTSGLAEQYF
TRBJ2-1	TRBV2	CASKAGNEQFF
TRBJ2-2	TRBV10-3	CAISEPLADNTGELFF
TRBJ1-2	TRBV12-3/TRBV12-4	CASSSVAGGGYTF
TRBJ1-2	TRBV19	CASKDRGGGYGYTF
TRBJ1-1	TRBV12-3/TRBV12-4	CASRVQHRNTEAFF
TRBJ2-1	TRBV6-2/TRBV6-3	CASSRAFLVNNEQFF
TRBJ2-7	TRBV7-7	CASSFNTGAEQYF
TRBJ2-2	TRBV12-3/TRBV12-4	CASRPLGGLAISNTGELFF
TRBJ1-2	TRBV20-1	CSARRDASFGYTF
TRBJ1-1	TRBV20-1	CSARSGAGTEAFF
TRBJ2-3	TRBV18	CASSADYLSTDTQFF
TRBJ2-5	TRBV5-1	CASSLSRGARETQYF
TRBJ2-3	TRBV30	CAWSQGPTDTQYF